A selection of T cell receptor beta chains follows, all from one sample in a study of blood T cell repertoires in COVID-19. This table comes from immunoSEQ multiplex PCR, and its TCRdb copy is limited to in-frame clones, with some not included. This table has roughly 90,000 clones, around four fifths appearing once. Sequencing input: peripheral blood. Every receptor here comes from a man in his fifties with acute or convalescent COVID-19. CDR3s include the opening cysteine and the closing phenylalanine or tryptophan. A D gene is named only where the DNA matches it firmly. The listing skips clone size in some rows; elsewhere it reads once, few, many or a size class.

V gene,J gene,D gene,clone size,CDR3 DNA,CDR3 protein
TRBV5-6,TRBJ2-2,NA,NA,TGTGCCAGCAGCCCCGTTAGCGCCCGAAACCGAAACACCGGGGAGCTGTTTTTT,CASSPVSARNRNTGELFF
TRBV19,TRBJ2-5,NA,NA,TGTGCCAGTAAAACAGCGGAGGAGGTGGGGGGGACCCAGTACTTC,CASKTAEEVGGTQYF
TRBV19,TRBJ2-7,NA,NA,TGTGCCAGTAGTATAGATGGGGGGACGCCAAGCTACGAGCAGTACTTC,CASSIDGGTPSYEQYF
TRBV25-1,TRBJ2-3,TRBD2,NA,TGTGCCAGCAGTGATGGTAGCGGGGGGGGCCGGAGCACAGATACGCAGTATTTT,CASSDGSGGGRSTDTQYF
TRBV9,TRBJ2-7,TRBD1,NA,TGTGCCAGCAGCGTCGGACAGGGAAGGACCTACGAGCAGTACTTC,CASSVGQGRTYEQYF
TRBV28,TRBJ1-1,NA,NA,TGTGCCAGCAGAGAGCGGGACACTGAAGCTTTCTTT,CASRERDTEAFF
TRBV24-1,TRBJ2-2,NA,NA,TGTGCCACCAGTCCGGACACCGGGGAGCTGTTTTTT,CATSPDTGELFF
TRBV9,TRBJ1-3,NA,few,TGTGCCAGCAGCGTGGGCAGGGGCTCTGGAAACACCATATATTTT,CASSVGRGSGNTIYF
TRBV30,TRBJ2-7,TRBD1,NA,TGTGCCGGACGGGACAGAGGCTACGAGCAGTACTTC,CAGRDRGYEQYF
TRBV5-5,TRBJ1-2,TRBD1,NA,TGTGCCAGCAGCTTGGGGACAGGTGTCTATGGCTACACCTTC,CASSLGTGVYGYTF
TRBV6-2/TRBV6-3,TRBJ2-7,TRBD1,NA,TGTGCCAGCAGCACCGGGACAGGGTACTACGAGCAGTACTTC,CASSTGTGYYEQYF
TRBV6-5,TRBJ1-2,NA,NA,TGTGCCAGCAGTTACTCAGCAGGGGCCTATGGCTACACCTTC,CASSYSAGAYGYTF
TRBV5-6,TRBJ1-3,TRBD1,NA,TGTGCCAGCAGCTCCTTTGGACAGGGGAACATCAACACCATATATTTT,CASSSFGQGNINTIYF
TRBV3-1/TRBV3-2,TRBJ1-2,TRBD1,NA,TGTGCCAGCAGCCCAGGACAGGGGAGCAACTATGGCTACACCTTC,CASSPGQGSNYGYTF
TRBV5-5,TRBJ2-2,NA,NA,TGTGCCAGCAGCTTGATGTCAGGGGCCGGGGAGCTGTTTTTT,CASSLMSGAGELFF
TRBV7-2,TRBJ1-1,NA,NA,TGTGCCAGCAGCTCCAGGGTTGAAGCTTTCTTT,CASSSRVEAFF
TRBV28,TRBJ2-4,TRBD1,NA,TGTGCCAGCAGCTCCGGACAGGGCAAAAACATTCAGTACTTC,CASSSGQGKNIQYF
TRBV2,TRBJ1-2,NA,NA,TGTGCCAGCAGAAGAGGGTCCCCCGATGGCTACACCTTC,CASRRGSPDGYTF
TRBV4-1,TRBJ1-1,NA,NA,TGCGCCAGCAGCCAAGAGGGGCGGATGAACACTGAAGCTTTCTTT,CASSQEGRMNTEAFF
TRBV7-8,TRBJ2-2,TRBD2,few,TGTGCCAGCGGGAGACTAGCGGGGACGAACACCGGGGAGCTGTTTTTT,CASGRLAGTNTGELFF
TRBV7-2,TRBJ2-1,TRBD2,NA,TGTGCCAGCAGCCAACGGGCGGGAGCGGATGAGCAGTTCTTC,CASSQRAGADEQFF
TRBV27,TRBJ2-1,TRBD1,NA,TGTGCCAGCAGTCCGGGACAGGGGGTAAATGAGCAGTTCTTC,CASSPGQGVNEQFF
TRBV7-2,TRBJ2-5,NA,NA,TGTGCCAGCAGCTTCCGCAGGGAAGAGACCCAGTACTTC,CASSFRREETQYF
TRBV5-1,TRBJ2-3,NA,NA,TGCGCCAGCAGCTTCCCAGGCACAGATACGCAGTATTTT,CASSFPGTDTQYF
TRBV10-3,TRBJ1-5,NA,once,TGTGCCATCAGTAGGGGAGGGGCCGGTCAGCCCCAGCATTTT,CAISRGGAGQPQHF
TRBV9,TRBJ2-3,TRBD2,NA,TGTGCCAGCAGCGTCTTCCGGGAGGGAGATACGCAGTATTTT,CASSVFREGDTQYF
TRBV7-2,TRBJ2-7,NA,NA,TGTGCCAGCAGCCTACCGGGCTCCTACGAGCAGTACTTC,CASSLPGSYEQYF
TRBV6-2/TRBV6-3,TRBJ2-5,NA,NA,TGTGCCAGCAGTTACTCGTTTTCGCAGGGGGGAGAGACCCAGTACTTC,CASSYSFSQGGETQYF
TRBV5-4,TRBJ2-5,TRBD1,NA,TGTGCCAGCAGCTTAGGACCCCCCAAGACAGGGAGTGGAGAGACCCAGTACTTC,CASSLGPPKTGSGETQYF
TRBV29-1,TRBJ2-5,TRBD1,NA,TGCAGCGTTGCAGGGGGAGAGACCCAGTACTTC,CSVAGGETQYF
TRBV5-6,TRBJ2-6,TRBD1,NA,TGTGCCAGCAGCCCACTTACAGGGGGCGAATACTCTGGGGCCAACGTCCTGACTTTC,CASSPLTGGEYSGANVLTF
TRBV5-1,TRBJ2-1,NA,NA,TGCGCCAGCAGCTTGGCTCCGACTTCCTCCTACAATGAGCAGTTCTTC,CASSLAPTSSYNEQFF
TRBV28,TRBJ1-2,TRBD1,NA,TGTGCCAGCAGTTTTAGGGGACAGGGACATGGCTACACCTTC,CASSFRGQGHGYTF
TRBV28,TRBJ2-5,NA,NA,TGTGCCAGCAGTCCGCAGATCCAAGAGACCCAGTACTTC,CASSPQIQETQYF
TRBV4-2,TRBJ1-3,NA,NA,TGTGCCAGCAGCCAAGAGGGGCTCAGACCCTCTGGAAACACCATATATTTT,CASSQEGLRPSGNTIYF
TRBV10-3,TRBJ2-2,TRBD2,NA,TGTGCCATCAGCAAAGATAGCGGGGGGGCCCGCGGGGAGCTGTTTTTT,CAISKDSGGARGELFF
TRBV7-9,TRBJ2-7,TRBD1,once,TGTGCCAGCAGCTTAGGTGAGACAGGGGTCCACGAGCAGTACTTC,CASSLGETGVHEQYF
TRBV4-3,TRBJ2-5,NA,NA,TGCGCCAGCAGCCAAGAGAAGGGGTTCGCTGAGACCCAGTACTTC,CASSQEKGFAETQYF
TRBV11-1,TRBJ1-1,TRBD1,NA,TGTGCCAGCAGCTTAGCACAGGGGGCCGGGGCTTTCTTT,CASSLAQGAGAFF
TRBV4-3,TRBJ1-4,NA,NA,TGCGCCAGCAGCCCGGACAGCTCGGGGGAAAAACTGTTTTTT,CASSPDSSGEKLFF
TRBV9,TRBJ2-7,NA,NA,TGTGCCAGCAGCGTAGGAGGAGGGCCGAACGAGCAGTACTTC,CASSVGGGPNEQYF
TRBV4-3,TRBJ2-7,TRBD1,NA,TGCGCCAGCAGCCAAAACAGGGGCTACGAGCAGTACTTC,CASSQNRGYEQYF
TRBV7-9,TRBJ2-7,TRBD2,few,TGTGCCAGCAGCACATTAGGACTAGCCCACGAGCAGTACTTC,CASSTLGLAHEQYF
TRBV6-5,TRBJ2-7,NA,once,TGTGCCAGCGCCGACTGGGCAGGGCCCTCCTACGAGCAGTACTTC,CASADWAGPSYEQYF
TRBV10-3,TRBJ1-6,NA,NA,TGTGCCATCAGTGATGGTCCGGGAAATTCACCCCTCCACTTT,CAISDGPGNSPLHF
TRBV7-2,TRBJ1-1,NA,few,TGTGCCAGCAGCTCGTCGACAGGGAACACTGAAGCTTTCTTT,CASSSSTGNTEAFF
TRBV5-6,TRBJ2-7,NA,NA,TGTGCCAGCAGCTTGTACTCAGGGGACCAGGGCTTC,CASSLYSGDQGF
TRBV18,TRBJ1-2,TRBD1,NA,TGTGCCAGCTCACTTATACAGGGGTCTAACTATGGCTACACCTTC,CASSLIQGSNYGYTF
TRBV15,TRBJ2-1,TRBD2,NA,TGTGCCACCAGCACAACAGATCGCGGACTAGCGGGAGTAAAGGAGCAGTTCTTC,CATSTTDRGLAGVKEQFF
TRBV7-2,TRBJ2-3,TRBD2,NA,TGTGCCAGCAGCTTAGGGGGACTAGCGGGCCACACAGATACGCAGTATTTT,CASSLGGLAGHTDTQYF
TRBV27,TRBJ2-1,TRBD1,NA,TGTGCCAGCAGTTACGCTGATACGGGACAGACTTTCAATGAGCAGTTCTTC,CASSYADTGQTFNEQFF
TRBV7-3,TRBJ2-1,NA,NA,TGTGCCAGCAGCTTACTCGGGACTCAAAACAATGAGCAGTTCTTC,CASSLLGTQNNEQFF
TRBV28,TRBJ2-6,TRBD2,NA,TGTGCCAGCAGTTTTTATTGGGGGACTAGCGGGAGCCTCAGCTCTGGGGCCAACGTCCTGACTTTC,CASSFYWGTSGSLSSGANVLTF
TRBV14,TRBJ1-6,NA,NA,TGTGCCAGCAGCCAAGGGGTAGTGGCGGCACCCCTCCACTTT,CASSQGVVAAPLHF